Each of the 21 T cell receptor beta chains below was sequenced from the same sample in a study of blood T cell repertoires in COVID-19. Clones were sequenced by immunoSEQ multiplex PCR, and TCRdb holds only the in-frame ones, with some missing. The sample records about 380,000 clones, 88% being singletons. Sequences were obtained from PBMCs or T cells enriched from blood (not recorded which). The receptors come from a woman aged 18-29 years who had recovered from COVID-19.

The V and J genes are TRBV4-2 and TRBJ1-2; D perhaps matches TRBD1 (6 bases). Germline V gene sequence: CDR1 LGHNA, CDR2 YNFKEQ. This CDR3 has 18 residues. The V and J ends lost 2 bases and 0 bases respectively, with 19 bases between them. CDR3 DNA: TGTGCCAGCAGCCAAAGAGGGACAATGGTCTCTGCTAACTATGGCTACACCTTC. This gives the protein CASSQRGTMVSANYGYTF.

The V call is TRBV2, the J call TRBJ1-1; TRBD1 matches 8 bases. The CDR3 totals 15 residues. Germline-derived CDR1 and CDR2 are SNHLY and FYNNEI. With V trimmed by 6 bases and J by 2 bases, 8 bases remained unmatched. The CDR3: CASRGQGGKNTEAFF. As DNA, the CDR3 is TGTGCCAGCAGAGGACAGGGAGGGAAAAACACTGAAGCTTTCTTT. Full variable domain (remainder filled in from reference TRBV2 and TRBJ1-1): EPEVTQTPSHQVTQMGQEVILRCVPISNHLYFYWYRQILGQKVEFLVSFYNNEISEKSEIFDDQFSVERPDGSNFTLKIRSTKLEDSAMYFCASRGQGGKNTEAFFGQGTRLTVV.

The J gene is TRBJ2-1, the V gene TRBV27, with 7 positions matching TRBD1. V lost 4 bases to trimming and J lost 6 bases; unmatched junction nucleotides: 6. This CDR3 is built from 14 residues. From germline, CDR1 is MNHEY and CDR2 SMNVEV (reference sequence). Here the CDR3 reads CASSYTSGGNEQFF. CDR3 DNA sequence: TGTGCCAGCAGTTATACCTCAGGGGGCAATGAGCAGTTCTTC.

This chain joins TRBV9 and TRBJ2-1; perhaps TRBD2 as D (7 bases). The germline CDR1 and CDR2 sequences are SGDLS and YYNGEE. CDR3 size: 18 residues. Trimming removed 3 bases from V and 4 bases from J, with 23 bases in between. The CDR3 loop reads CASSGWEGRRGRYNEQFF. CDR3 DNA sequence: TGTGCCAGCAGCGGATGGGAGGGGAGGAGGGGGAGGTACAATGAGCAGTTCTTC.

The chain links TRBV27 to TRBJ2-7, with 10 bases matching TRBD1. V shed 6 bases, J shed 2 bases, and the junction held 7 bases outside the gene matches. The length of the CDR3 is 15 residues. Germline lookup yields CDR1 MNHEY and CDR2 SMNVEV (reference sequence). The CDR3 spells CASRQGGQGTYEQYF. CDR3 sequence (DNA): TGTGCCAGCAGGCAGGGGGGACAGGGGACCTACGAGCAGTACTTC.

This chain uses TRBV29-1 with TRBJ1-2; D ambiguous. Germline loops: CDR1 SQVTM, CDR2 ANQGSEA. Trimming pared 4 bases from V and 4 bases from J, leaving 16 bases between. The CDR3 length is 14 residues. CDR3 region: CSVVLRASSYGYTF. CDR3 DNA: TGCAGCGTTGTGTTGAGGGCATCCTCCTATGGCTACACCTTC.

The chain recombines TRBV7-9 with TRBJ1-1; D might be TRBD1 (5 bases). CDR1 and CDR2 from the germline V gene are SEHNR and FQNEAQ (reference sequence). This CDR3 has 13 residues. Trimming pared 6 bases from V and 6 bases from J, leaving 14 bases between. The CDR3 reads CASRETATAEAFF. The DNA for the CDR3 is TGTGCCAGCAGAGAGACAGCAACCGCTGAAGCTTTCTTT.

V is TRBV4-2 and J is TRBJ1-2, with D perhaps matching TRBD1 (5 bases). V was shortened by 0 bases and J by 4 bases, with 15 bases between the two germline ends. The CDR3 length is 16 residues. CDR1 is LGHNA and CDR2 is YNFKEQ in the germline V gene. This chain's CDR3 is CASSQDISGMVYGYTF. CDR3 nucleotide sequence: TGTGCCAGCAGCCAAGATATATCAGGGATGGTCTATGGCTACACCTTC.

With regard to this clone: This specimen includes other DNA sequences encoding the same CDR3. The chain employs TRBV10-3 and TRBJ1-3, with 7 bases fitting TRBD1. V shed 0 bases, J shed 4 bases, and the junction held 3 bases outside the gene matches. The CDR3 runs to 15 residues. CDR1 ENHRY and CDR2 SYGVKD come from the germline V gene. The CDR3 sequence is CAISESGGSGNTIYF. CDR3 coding DNA: TGTGCCATCAGTGAGTCAGGGGGCTCCGGAAACACCATATATTTT.

The chain carries TRBV28 and TRBJ2-7; maybe TRBD1 (5 bases). The CDR3 is 15 residues long. Trimming took 2 bases from V and 2 from J, leaving 13 bases between them. CDR1 and CDR2 (germline): MDHEN, SYDVKM. The CDR3 spells CASSLPLGRAYEQYF. In DNA form, the CDR3 reads TGTGCCAGCAGTTTACCCCTGGGCAGGGCCTACGAGCAGTACTTC.

The chain links TRBV23-1 to TRBJ2-7; a weak D match, TRBD1 (5 bases). TRBV23-1 qualifies as an ORF whose function is uncertain. Trimming removed 4 bases from V and 0 bases from J, with 19 bases in between. The CDR3 spans 17 residues. CDR3 DNA: TGCGCCAGCAGTCCTGATCCCCAGGGTAGGAACTCCTACGAGCAGTACTTC. Amino acids: CASSPDPQGRNSYEQYF.

V and J are TRBV10-3 and TRBJ1-1; no reliable D call. The CDR3 spans 16 residues. CDR1 and CDR2 from the germline V gene are ENHRY and SYGVKD. The V gene lost 0 bases and the J gene lost 0 bases, with 11 bases spanning the gap. The CDR3 DNA follows: TGTGCCATCAGTGAGTCTTGGCAGGCAGTGAACACTGAAGCTTTCTTT. Translated: CAISESWQAVNTEAFF.

The chain recombines TRBV19 with TRBJ1-3; D is undetermined. Germline V lookup: CDR1 LNHDA, CDR2 SQIVND (reference sequence). V lost 6 bases to trimming and J lost 3 bases, with 15 bases between them. This CDR3 is 15 amino acids long. CDR3 in amino acids: CASRQLRSGGNTIYF. The CDR3 region has the DNA TGTGCCAGTAGACAGCTCCGAAGTGGTGGAAACACCATATATTTT. The whole variable domain, remainder taken from reference TRBV19 and TRBJ1-3, is DGGITQSPKYLFRKEGQNVTLSCEQNLNHDAMYWYRQDPGQGLRLIYYSQIVNDFQKGDIAEGYSVSREKKESFPLTVTSAQKNPTAFYLCASRQLRSGGNTIYFGEGSWLTVV.

This clone was observed a few times. V and J are TRBV19 and TRBJ2-1; D unclear. Germline V lookup: CDR1 LNHDA, CDR2 SQIVND (reference sequence). The CDR3 spans 15 residues. The V end lost 0 bases, the J end lost 3 bases, and 9 bases lay between the germline ends. The CDR3 sequence is CASSIERGSYNEQFF. The CDR3 coding sequence is TGTGCCAGTAGTATAGAGCGAGGTAGCTACAATGAGCAGTTCTTC.

The CDR3 region has the DNA TGTGCCAGTACCTTAGGCCGCGGGGGCAGGGAGACCCAGTACTTC. Protein product: CASTLGRGGRETQYF. V usage is TRBV3-1 (or the pseudogene TRBV3-2) and J usage is TRBJ2-5, with D possibly matching TRBD2 (7 bases). Germline CDR1 LGHDT, CDR2 YNNKEL (reference sequence). Between the trimmed V and J ends, which lost 9 bases and 5 bases, there was a span of 22 bases. The CDR3 has 15 residues.

The chain combines TRBV30 with TRBJ2-2; D may be TRBD1 (6 bases). Trimming stripped 1 base from V and 3 bases from J, with 9 bases between. The CDR3 loop spans 14 amino acids. The germline CDR1 and CDR2 sequences are GTSNPN and SVGIG (reference sequence). The CDR3 region is CAWSEDSYTGELFF. CDR3 DNA sequence: TGTGCCTGGAGTGAGGACAGTTACACCGGGGAGCTGTTTTTT.

The V gene is TRBV30, the J gene TRBJ2-7; the match to TRBD1 covers 7 bases. The CDR3 length is 11 residues. The germline gives CDR1 GTSNPN, CDR2 SVGIG (reference sequence). V lost 4 bases and J lost 3; bases outside the gene matches: 0. The CDR3 DNA reads TGTGCCTGGACAGGGGGCTACGAGCAGTACTTC. It yields the protein CAWTGGYEQYF.

V is TRBV19 and J is TRBJ2-2; the D is unclear. This CDR3 has 12 amino acids. V lost 2 bases to trimming and J lost 5 bases, with 3 bases between them. Germline assignment: CDR1 LNHDA and CDR2 SQIVND (reference sequence). The CDR3 DNA follows: TGTGCCAGTAGTATACAAACCGGGGAGCTGTTTTTT. Its protein product is CASSIQTGELFF.

The rearrangement links TRBV3-1 (or the pseudogene TRBV3-2) to TRBJ1-5, with a possible D match to TRBD1 (6 bases). V was pared by 4 bases and J by 4 bases, with 11 bases between. Germline CDR1 and CDR2: LGHDT and YNNKEL (reference sequence). This CDR3 has 14 amino acids. CDR3 in DNA: TGTGCCAGCAGCCCCCTAGGGGGAAATCAGCCCCAGCATTTT. Encoded protein: CASSPLGGNQPQHF.

The chain uses TRBV7-3 and TRBJ2-1; perhaps TRBD2 as D (6 bases). The CDR3 is made up of 14 amino acids. Germline V gene data show CDR1 as SGHTA and CDR2 as FQGTGA. The V gene lost 4 bases and the J gene lost 3 bases, with 10 bases spanning the gap. CDR3 in amino acids: CASSSGTGYNEQFF. CDR3 DNA: TGTGCCAGCAGCTCTGGGACTGGCTACAATGAGCAGTTCTTC.

The J gene is TRBJ1-2, the V gene TRBV7-2; TRBD1 matches at 8 bases. With V trimmed by 1 base and J by 2 bases, 3 bases remained unmatched. This CDR3 region has 15 residues. Germline V gives CDR1 SGHTA, CDR2 FQGNSA. The CDR3 coding sequence is TGTGCCAGCAGCTTAGTAGCAGGGGGCAACTATGGCTACACCTTC. This gives the protein CASSLVAGGNYGYTF.